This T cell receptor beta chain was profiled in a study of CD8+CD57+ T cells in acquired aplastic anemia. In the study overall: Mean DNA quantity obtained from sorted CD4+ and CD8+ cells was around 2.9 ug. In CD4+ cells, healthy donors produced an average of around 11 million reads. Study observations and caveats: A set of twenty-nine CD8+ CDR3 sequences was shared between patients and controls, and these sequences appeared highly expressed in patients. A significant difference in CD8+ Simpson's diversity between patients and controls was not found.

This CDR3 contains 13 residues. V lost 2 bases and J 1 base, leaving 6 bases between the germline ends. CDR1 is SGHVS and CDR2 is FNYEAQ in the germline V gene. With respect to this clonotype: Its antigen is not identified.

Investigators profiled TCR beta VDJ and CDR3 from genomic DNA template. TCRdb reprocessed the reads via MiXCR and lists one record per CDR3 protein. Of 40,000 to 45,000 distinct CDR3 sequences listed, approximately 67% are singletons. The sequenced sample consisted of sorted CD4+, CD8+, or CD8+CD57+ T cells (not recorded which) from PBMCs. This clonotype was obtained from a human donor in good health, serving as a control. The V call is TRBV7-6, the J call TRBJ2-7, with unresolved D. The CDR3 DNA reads TGTGCCAGCAGCTTATCAAGGTCCTACGAGCAGTACTTC. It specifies CASSLSRSYEQYF.